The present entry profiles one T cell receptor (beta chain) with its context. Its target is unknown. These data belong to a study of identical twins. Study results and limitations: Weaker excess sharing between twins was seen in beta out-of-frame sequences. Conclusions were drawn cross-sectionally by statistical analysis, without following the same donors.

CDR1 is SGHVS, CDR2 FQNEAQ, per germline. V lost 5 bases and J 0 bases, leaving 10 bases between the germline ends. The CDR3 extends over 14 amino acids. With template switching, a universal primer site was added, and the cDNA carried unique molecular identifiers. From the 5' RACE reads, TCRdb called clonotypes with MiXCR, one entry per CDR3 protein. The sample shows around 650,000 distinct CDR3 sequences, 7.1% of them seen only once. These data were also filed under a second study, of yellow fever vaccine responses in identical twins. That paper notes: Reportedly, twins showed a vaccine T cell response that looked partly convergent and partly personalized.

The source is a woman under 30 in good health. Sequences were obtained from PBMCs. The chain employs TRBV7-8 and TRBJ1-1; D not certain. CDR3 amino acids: CASSHKVMNTEAFF. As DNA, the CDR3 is TGTGCCAGCAGCCATAAAGTAATGAACACTGAAGCTTTCTTT.